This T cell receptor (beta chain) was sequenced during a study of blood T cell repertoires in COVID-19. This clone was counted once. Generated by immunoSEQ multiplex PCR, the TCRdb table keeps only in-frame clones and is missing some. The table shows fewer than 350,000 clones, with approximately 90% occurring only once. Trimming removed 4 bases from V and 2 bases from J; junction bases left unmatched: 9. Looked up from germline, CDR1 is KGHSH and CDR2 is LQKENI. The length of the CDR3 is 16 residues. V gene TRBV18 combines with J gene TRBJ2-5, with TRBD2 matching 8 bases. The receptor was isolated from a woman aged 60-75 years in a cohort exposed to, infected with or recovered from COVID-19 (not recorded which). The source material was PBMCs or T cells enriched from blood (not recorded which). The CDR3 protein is CASSLSGTRGQETQYF. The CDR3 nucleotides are TGTGCCAGCTCACTGAGCGGGACTAGAGGGCAAGAGACCCAGTACTTC.